The 30 T cell receptor beta chains given below trace back to one sample, sequenced in a study of blood T cells in healthy people across ages. Combining a sample-barcoded 5' primer with a J-beta primer mix, a second PCR ran for roughly 7 to 12 cycles. Via MiXCR, TCRdb re-called the 5' RACE reads, giving one row per CDR3 protein. Of hundreds of thousands of distinct CDR3 sequences listed, approximately 50% are singletons. The sequencing sample was made of blood. The receptors were gathered from a man in his 60s in good health.

J is TRBJ2-1 and V is TRBV12-3 or TRBV12-4; D may be TRBD2 (5 bases). V was cut by 7 bases and J by 2 bases, with 12 bases left in between. The CDR3 loop spans 14 amino acids. CDR3 bases: TGTGCCAGCACCCTAGGAGGAACCTACAATGAGCAGTTCTTC. Protein product: CASTLGGTYNEQFF.

This chain uses TRBV12-3 or TRBV12-4 with TRBJ1-2; tentative D call: TRBD1 (6 bases). This CDR3 comprises 14 residues. V lost 5 bases to trimming and J lost 8 bases, with 18 bases between them. DNA of the CDR3: TGTGCCAGCAGTGTTGGGCAGGGGCTTTCGGGCTACACCTTC. It translates to CASSVGQGLSGYTF.

V gene TRBV5-1 combines with J gene TRBJ2-3; TRBD2 agrees at 7 bases. The CDR3 loop spans 15 amino acids. J lost 1 base, V lost 1 base, and 3 bases had no gene match. Germline CDR1 SGHRS, CDR2 YFSETQ. CDR3 DNA sequence: TGCGCCAGCAGCTTGTTTGCGGGGGGCACAGATACGCAGTATTTT. Amino acid sequence: CASSLFAGGTDTQYF.

This clonotype has just one count. The chain has TRBV28 and TRBJ2-1, with 7 bases matching TRBD2. The CDR3 spans 14 residues. V was pared by 8 bases and J by 0 bases, with 4 bases of the junction left unmatched. The germline gives CDR1 MDHEN, CDR2 SYDVKM. The CDR3 DNA reads TGTGCCAGCGGGGGGGACCCCTCCTACAATGAGCAGTTCTTC. Translation: CASGGDPSYNEQFF. The entire variable domain, with the rest obtained from reference TRBV28 and TRBJ2-1, is as follows: DVKVTQSSRYLVKRTGEKVFLECVQDMDHENMFWYRQDPGLGLRLIYFSYDVKMKEKGDIPEGYSVSREKKERFSLILESASTNQTSMYLCASGGDPSYNEQFFGPGTRLTVL.

The chain has TRBV29-1 and TRBJ1-4; D may be TRBD1 (5 bases). Germline values: CDR1 SQVTM, CDR2 ANQGSEA. This CDR3 is 14 amino acids long. The CDR3 DNA follows: TGCAGTGTACGGGCGGGGCCAACTAATGAAAAACTGTTTTTT. Its protein is CSVRAGPTNEKLFF.

This chain links TRBV4-3 with TRBJ2-1, with D possibly being TRBD2 (5 bases). Trimming left V 0 bases short and J 7 bases short, with 13 bases between. Per germline, CDR1 LGHNA and CDR2 YSLEER. This CDR3 spans 15 amino acids. DNA for the CDR3: TGCGCCAGCAGCCAAGATGTTGGGAGTTTGAATGAGCAGTTCTTC. As protein: CASSQDVGSLNEQFF.

The chain carries TRBV27 and TRBJ1-1; D possibly corresponds to TRBD1 (6 bases). Germline V gives CDR1 MNHEY, CDR2 SMNVEV (reference sequence). The ends were cut back, 6 bases at V and 2 bases at J, with 10 bases in the middle. There are 13 residues in the CDR3. CDR3 bases: TGTGCCAGCAGATGGACAGTCAACACTGAAGCTTTCTTT. This translates into CASRWTVNTEAFF.

This clonotype has just a few counts. The chain recombines TRBV5-1 with TRBJ2-5; D unclear. Germline V gives CDR1 SGHRS, CDR2 YFSETQ. Trimming pared 7 bases from V and 1 base from J, leaving 5 bases between. The CDR3 runs 11 residues. The CDR3 DNA follows: TGCGCCAGCGGAAGCCAAGAGACCCAGTACTTC. It is translated as CASGSQETQYF.

This sequence joins TRBV14 and TRBJ2-7, with D possibly TRBD2 on 5 matching bases. V lost 4 bases and J 6 bases, leaving 16 bases between the germline ends. Germline loops: CDR1 SGHDN, CDR2 FVKESK. The CDR3 consists of 14 residues. The CDR3 is CASSRRDGLGEQYF. CDR3 in DNA: TGTGCCAGCAGCCGGCGAGACGGACTGGGCGAGCAGTACTTC. Variable domain in full (rest from reference TRBV14 and TRBJ2-7): EAGVTQFPSHSVIEKGQTVTLRCDPISGHDNLYWYRRVMGKEIKFLLHFVKESKQDESGMPNNRFLAERTGGTYSTLKVQPAELEDSGVYFCASSRRDGLGEQYFGPGTRLTVT.

As for this clonotype: One end of the junction varies from germline; a read error may be responsible. The chain has TRBV25-1 and TRBJ2-1; tentative D call: TRBD1 (6 bases). This CDR3 is built from 15 residues. The V gene's germline CDR1 is MGHDK and CDR2 SYGVNS. The CDR3 DNA sequence: TGTGCCAGCAGTGACCCTGGTTTGAGGGACAATGAACAGTTCTTC. Its protein product is CASSDPGLRDNEQFF.

The chain recombines TRBV9 with TRBJ2-1; D is ambiguous. The CDR3 covers 13 residues. Trimming left V 0 bases short and J 2 bases short, with 3 bases between. Per germline, CDR1 SGDLS and CDR2 YYNGEE. The CDR3: CASSVDAYNEQFF. The CDR3 DNA follows: TGTGCCAGCAGCGTAGACGCCTACAATGAGCAGTTCTTC.

In regard to this clonotype: The junction departs from germline at one end; a sequencing error may be responsible. The chain combines TRBV12-3 or TRBV12-4 with TRBJ1-5; 7 positions match TRBD1. This CDR3 has 11 amino acids. For the CDR3, the DNA is TGTGCCAGCAGTTTGGGACAGCGCCAGCATTTT. Its protein product is CASSLGQRQHF.

With regard to this clonotype: The junction shows a germline mismatch at one end, possibly a read error. The chain recombines TRBV12-3 or TRBV12-4 with TRBJ1-1; possible D gene TRBD1, 6 bases. The CDR3 consists of 14 residues. CDR3 coding DNA: TGTGCCAGCAGCACCCAAGGGGGGAACGCTGAAGCTTTCTTT. Translating it yields CASSTQGGNAEAFF.

This rearrangement joins TRBV6-1 to TRBJ1-5, with D uncertain. V was shortened by 5 bases and J by 6 bases, with 5 bases between the two germline ends. The CDR3 totals 11 residues. The germline V gene encodes CDR1 MNHNS and CDR2 SASEGT. CDR3 sequence reads: CASSSPQPQHF. CDR3 nucleotides: TGTGCCAGCAGTTCTCCTCAGCCCCAGCATTTT.

This clonotype has a handful of counts. The chain links TRBV6-6 to TRBJ2-7; the match to TRBD1 covers 10 bases. Trimming took 6 bases from V and 3 from J; bases not matched to a gene: 5. CDR1 MNHNY and CDR2 SVGAGI come from the germline V gene (reference sequence). The length of the CDR3 is 14 residues. CDR3 protein: CASSDGDRGYEQYF. DNA for the CDR3: TGTGCCAGCAGCGACGGGGACAGGGGCTACGAGCAGTACTTC.

V gene TRBV7-9 combines with J gene TRBJ2-3, with TRBD2 matching over 7 bases. The CDR3 sequence is 17 residues long. Germline trimming cut 6 bases from V and 1 base from J; bases unmatched to any gene: 13. Germline loops: CDR1 SEHNR, CDR2 FQNEAQ (reference sequence). CDR3 sequence reads: CASRLRERAGGTDTQYF. The CDR3 DNA sequence: TGTGCCAGCAGACTTAGAGAGCGCGCGGGGGGCACAGATACGCAGTATTTT.

The genes are TRBV2 and TRBJ2-7, with D possibly being TRBD2 (5 bases). Germline lookup yields CDR1 SNHLY and CDR2 FYNNEI. This CDR3 has 11 amino acids. V was clipped by 7 bases and J by 2 bases, with 6 bases between them. Here the CDR3 reads CASKEAYEQYF. For the CDR3, the DNA is TGTGCCAGCAAGGAGGCCTACGAGCAGTACTTC.

The genes are TRBV27 and TRBJ2-3, with a possible D match to TRBD1 (5 bases). From germline, CDR1 is MNHEY and CDR2 SMNVEV (reference sequence). The CDR3 spans 16 residues. V was cut by 0 bases and J by 3 bases, with 13 bases left in between. The CDR3 nucleotides are TGTGCCAGCAGTTTATCAATGGGGCAGGTGACAGATACGCAGTATTTT. Its protein product is CASSLSMGQVTDTQYF.

V gene TRBV4-2 combines with J gene TRBJ2-7, with TRBD1 matching 8 bases. CDR1 is LGHNA and CDR2 is YNFKEQ in the germline V gene. J gave up 1 base and V 0 bases, and 11 bases lay outside the gene matches. This CDR3 region has 18 residues. CDR3 region: CASSQDFRRTGLSYEQYF. The CDR3 DNA is TGTGCCAGCAGCCAAGATTTCCGGCGGACAGGGCTTTCCTACGAGCAGTACTTC.

The genes are TRBV20-1 and TRBJ1-6, with D hard to call. V was pared by 0 bases and J by 10 bases, with 16 bases between. This CDR3 comprises 15 residues. From germline, CDR1 is DFQATT and CDR2 SNEGSKA (reference sequence). Here the CDR3 reads CSAREPLGEGSPLHF. CDR3 DNA: TGCAGTGCTAGAGAACCCCTCGGGGAGGGATCACCCCTCCACTTT.

The rearrangement joins TRBV5-1 to TRBJ2-7, with 8 positions matching TRBD2. The DNA matches TRBJ2-4 better at its end, which makes the J call doubtful. The CDR3 length is 16 residues. CDR1 is SGHRS, CDR2 YFSETQ, per germline. This CDR3 is CASSLNGGVAKNIQYF. CDR3 DNA sequence: TGCGCCAGCAGCTTGAACGGGGGGGTAGCCAAAAACATTCAGTACTTC.

This chain uses TRBV4-1 with TRBJ2-4; weak D call: TRBD1 (5 bases). CDR1 and CDR2 (germline): MGHRA, YSYEKL. The CDR3 contains 16 residues. V lost 3 bases, J lost 6 bases, and 18 bases lay in between. CDR3 nucleotide sequence: TGCGCCAGCAGCCAGGATTTTACAGGTCGCCTAAACATTCAGTACTTC. This codes for CASSQDFTGRLNIQYF.

This clonotype was seen ten or more times. V gene TRBV9 combines with J gene TRBJ2-1, with D uncertain. The CDR3 runs 15 residues. Looked up from germline, CDR1 is SGDLS and CDR2 is YYNGEE. Trimming shortened V by 0 bases and J by 0 bases, and 7 bases separated the two germline ends. The CDR3, as DNA: TGTGCCAGCAGCGTAGGCTCTTCCTCCTACAATGAGCAGTTCTTC. Its protein is CASSVGSSSYNEQFF.

This sequence joins TRBV5-6 and TRBJ2-3, with D perhaps matching TRBD1 or TRBD2 (5 bases each). Trimming removed 0 bases from V and 2 bases from J, with 10 bases in between. There are 15 residues in the CDR3. Germline V lookup: CDR1 SGHDT, CDR2 YYEEEE. The chain's CDR3 is CASSLVGTDTDTQYF. As DNA, the CDR3 is TGTGCCAGCAGCTTGGTGGGGACCGACACAGATACGCAGTATTTT.

The chain has TRBV29-1 and TRBJ2-3, with D possibly TRBD2 on 5 matching bases. Germline-derived CDR1 and CDR2 are SQVTM and ANQGSEA. This CDR3 is 13 amino acids long. The germline V and J ends were trimmed by 7 bases and 2 bases, with 13 bases remaining between them. The CDR3 region is CSAEGRITDTQYF. CDR3 DNA: TGCAGCGCCGAGGGCCGTATCACAGATACGCAGTATTTT.

Only one count was recorded for this clonotype. The V gene is TRBV11-2, the J gene TRBJ2-3; 11 bases align to TRBD2. Germline V gene data show CDR1 as SGHAT and CDR2 as FQNNGV. With 4 bases clipped from V and 2 bases from J, the junction kept 5 bases outside the gene matches. The CDR3 contains 16 residues. CDR3 region: CASSSKTSGATDTQYF. DNA of the CDR3: TGTGCCAGCAGCTCCAAGACTAGCGGGGCCACAGATACGCAGTATTTT.

Only one count was recorded for this clonotype. An end of the junction does not agree with germline; a read error may underlie this. The CDR3 DNA follows: TGTGCCAGCAGCCGCAGGGACGGCTGCACCTTC. Translated, it gives CASSRRDGCTF. The chain combines TRBV6-2 or TRBV6-3 with TRBJ1-2; maybe TRBD1 (5 bases). The CDR3 totals 11 residues. The germline V gene encodes CDR1 MNHEY and CDR2 SVGEGT.

The V and J genes are TRBV25-1 and TRBJ2-5; 8 bases agree with TRBD2. The CDR3 is 16 amino acids. Germline V gives CDR1 MGHDK, CDR2 SYGVNS. Trimming at V came to 3 bases and at J to 3 bases, leaving 9 bases not matched to a gene. CDR3 coding DNA: TGTGCCAGCAGTGAGGCCCCCGGTAGCGGGGAAGAGACCCAGTACTTC. As protein: CASSEAPGSGEETQYF.

This sequence joins TRBV2 and TRBJ2-7, with 8 positions matching TRBD2. The V segment lost 4 bases and the J segment 0 bases; nucleotides outside the gene matches: 5. Germline assignment: CDR1 SNHLY and CDR2 FYNNEI. The CDR3 runs 15 residues. The chain's CDR3 is CASSVERGHSYEQYF. The CDR3 DNA reads as TGTGCCAGCAGTGTAGAGCGGGGGCACTCCTACGAGCAGTACTTC.

This clonotype was seen a single time. J is TRBJ2-1 and V is TRBV28; D is possibly TRBD2 (5 bases). The germline gives CDR1 MDHEN, CDR2 SYDVKM. The CDR3 spans 14 residues. V shed 2 bases and J shed 4 bases, with 9 bases lying between them. The CDR3 is CASSLMAGYNEQFF. The DNA for the CDR3 is TGTGCCAGCAGTTTAATGGCGGGTTACAATGAGCAGTTCTTC.